These 25 T cell receptor beta chains were all obtained from the same sample, sequenced in a study of OX40 agonist ivuxolimab in advanced cancers. Produced via immunoSEQ multiplex PCR; TCRdb's table is partial and in-frame only. The data hold about 93,000 clones, with 92% observed a single time. The material was CD4+ or CD8+ T cells sorted from blood, obtained in a trial of the OX40 agonist ivuxolimab. All receptors derive from an adult with an advanced solid tumor such as melanoma, head and neck, liver or kidney cancer.

The chain employs TRBV6-1 and TRBJ2-3; the D is unclear. The V gene lost 10 bases and the J gene lost 0 bases, with 5 bases spanning the gap. The CDR3 spans 11 residues. Germline V CDR1 and CDR2: MNHNS, SASEGT. This chain's CDR3 is CATESTDTQYF. The CDR3 DNA reads TGTGCCACCGAGAGCACAGATACGCAGTATTTT.

The rearrangement links TRBV30 to TRBJ2-2; possibly TRBD2 for D (6 bases). CDR1 and CDR2 (germline): GTSNPN, SVGIG (reference sequence). V was pared by 2 bases and J by 3 bases, with 10 bases between. This CDR3 spans 14 amino acids. The CDR3 here is CAWSPGTHTGELFF. DNA for the CDR3: TGTGCCTGGAGTCCCGGGACTCACACCGGGGAGCTGTTTTTT. Together with reference TRBV30 and TRBJ2-2, the CDR3 gives the full variable domain: SQTIHQWPATLVQPVGSPLSLECTVEGTSNPNLYWYRQAAGRGLQLLFYSVGIGQISSEVPQNLSASRPQDRQFILSSKKLLLSDSGFYLCAWSPGTHTGELFFGEGSRLTVL.

This chain uses TRBV19 with TRBJ1-2; 8 nucleotides line up with TRBD1. Germline lookup yields CDR1 LNHDA and CDR2 SQIVND (reference sequence). This CDR3 has 14 residues. The V gene end was trimmed by 8 bases and the J gene end by 3 bases; junction bases not matched to a gene: 8. This CDR3 reads CASEVAGGYYGYTF. The CDR3 nucleotides are TGTGCCAGTGAGGTGGCAGGGGGCTACTATGGCTACACCTTC.

V gene TRBV6-1 combines with J gene TRBJ1-2; tentative D call: TRBD1 (5 bases). The CDR3 length is 14 residues. Germline lookup yields CDR1 MNHNS and CDR2 SASEGT. Trimming removed 0 bases from V and 3 bases from J, with 8 bases in between. CDR3 DNA sequence: TGTGCCAGCAGTGAAGCTGGGGCTGACTATGGCTACACCTTC. Residues: CASSEAGADYGYTF.

The chain employs TRBV5-1 and TRBJ2-5; D is perhaps TRBD2 (5 bases). Trimming stripped 0 bases from V and 1 base from J, with 10 bases between. The CDR3 contains 15 residues. The germline gives CDR1 SGHRS, CDR2 YFSETQ. The CDR3 DNA reads as TGCGCCAGCAGCTTGGCCTCGGGGTCCCAAGAGACCCAGTACTTC. This encodes CASSLASGSQETQYF.

This clone has a single count. The chain uses TRBV6-1 and TRBJ2-2; 9 bases are shared with TRBD1. Trimming at V came to 11 bases and at J to 1 base, leaving 5 bases not matched to a gene. CDR1 is MNHNS and CDR2 is SASEGT in the germline V gene. This CDR3 has 14 amino acids. The chain's CDR3 is CAGGTGRNTGELFF. In nucleotides, the CDR3 is TGTGCCGGAGGGACAGGGCGGAACACCGGGGAGCTGTTTTTT.

This clone has more than one count but fewer than ten. The gene calls are TRBV19 and TRBJ1-1; tentatively, D is TRBD1 (5 bases). CDR3 size: 13 residues. V lost 7 bases and J lost 1, with 10 bases in between. The germline CDR1 and CDR2 sequences are LNHDA and SQIVND (reference sequence). DNA for the CDR3: TGTGCCAGTAAGGGGCCAACGAACACTGAAGCTTTCTTT. Amino acids: CASKGPTNTEAFF.

V usage is TRBV5-1 and J usage is TRBJ2-1; perhaps TRBD2 as D (6 bases). This CDR3 is built from 16 residues. CDR1 and CDR2 from the germline V gene are SGHRS and YFSETQ. V lost 4 bases and J lost 1, with 15 bases in between. The CDR3 sequence: CASSPGGSASYNEQFF. In DNA, the CDR3 is TGCGCCAGCAGCCCCGGGGGTTCCGCTTCCTACAATGAGCAGTTCTTC.

V usage is TRBV7-8 and J usage is TRBJ2-7; TRBD2 aligns across 12 bases. The CDR3 loop spans 17 amino acids. Trimming at V came to 0 bases and at J to 2 bases, leaving 5 bases not matched to a gene. The germline V gene has CDR1 SGHVS and CDR2 FQNEAQ. The CDR3 loop reads CASSLAGWTSGTYEQYF. Here the CDR3 DNA reads TGTGCCAGCAGCTTAGCCGGATGGACTAGCGGGACCTACGAGCAGTACTTC.

The chain recombines TRBV5-1 with TRBJ1-2; TRBD1 matches 7 bases. CDR1 SGHRS and CDR2 YFSETQ come from the germline V gene. CDR3 size: 14 residues. V shed 2 bases and J 0 bases; nucleotides not matched to a gene: 1. The CDR3 nucleotides are TGCGCCAGCAGCTTCGGGACAGCTAACTATGGCTACACCTTC. Its protein is CASSFGTANYGYTF.

The rearrangement links TRBV6-6 to TRBJ2-1, with 8 positions matching TRBD2. The CDR3 is 14 residues long. V gave up 7 bases and J gave up 3 bases; unmatched junction bases: 5. Germline CDR1 MNHNY, CDR2 SVGAGI (reference sequence). The CDR3 nucleotides read TGTGCCAGCATCGGGGGGGCCGTCTACAATGAGCAGTTCTTC. Translation gives CASIGGAVYNEQFF.

The rearrangement joins TRBV19 to TRBJ1-3, with D perhaps TRBD1 (6 bases). This CDR3 spans 13 amino acids. Germline-derived CDR1 and CDR2 are LNHDA and SQIVND (reference sequence). Trimming left V 5 bases short and J 15 bases short, with 20 bases between. The CDR3 sequence is CASSPSTGDPEYF. The CDR3 coding sequence is TGTGCCAGTAGTCCCTCGACAGGTGACCCTGAATATTTT.

This clone showed up just once. The chain joins TRBV15 to TRBJ1-1, with no clear D. The CDR3 has 13 residues. Trimming removed 4 bases at V and 0 bases at J, with 6 bases between. Germline V gives CDR1 LNHNV, CDR2 YYDKDF (reference sequence). Here the CDR3 reads CATSKDMNTEAFF. CDR3 in DNA: TGTGCCACCAGCAAAGACATGAACACTGAAGCTTTCTTT.

The CDR3 nucleotides are TGTGCCAGCAGTTTAAAGGGCCCTTTCCAAGAGACCCAGTACTTC. It translates to CASSLKGPFQETQYF. The rearrangement uses TRBV27 and TRBJ2-5; D is unclear. The CDR3 consists of 15 residues. V lost 2 bases and J 1 base, leaving 11 bases between the germline ends. Germline V gene lookup returns CDR1 MNHEY and CDR2 SMNVEV (reference sequence).

The gene calls are TRBV2 and TRBJ1-1, with 9 bases identical to TRBD1. Losses at the gene ends were 6 bases for V and 6 bases for J; bases not matched to a gene: 8. Germline V lookup: CDR1 SNHLY, CDR2 FYNNEI. The CDR3 runs 14 residues. The CDR3 loop reads CASRGTGGYPEAFF. DNA of the CDR3: TGTGCCAGCAGGGGCACAGGGGGCTACCCTGAAGCTTTCTTT. The entire variable domain, with the rest obtained from reference TRBV2 and TRBJ1-1, is as follows: EPEVTQTPSHQVTQMGQEVILRCVPISNHLYFYWYRQILGQKVEFLVSFYNNEISEKSEIFDDQFSVERPDGSNFTLKIRSTKLEDSAMYFCASRGTGGYPEAFFGQGTRLTVV.

The V gene is TRBV30, the J gene TRBJ2-3; 8 bases align to TRBD2. The CDR3 extends over 13 amino acids. V shed 5 bases, J shed 9 bases, and the junction held 10 bases outside the gene matches. Germline V gene lookup returns CDR1 GTSNPN and CDR2 SVGIG (reference sequence). The CDR3 reads CAWGQRGQGTQYF. CDR3 DNA: TGTGCCTGGGGACAGCGGGGGCAGGGGACGCAGTATTTT.

The J gene is TRBJ1-3, the V gene TRBV30; D ambiguous. The germline V and J ends were trimmed by 3 bases and 2 bases, with 14 bases remaining between them. Germline V gene lookup returns CDR1 GTSNPN and CDR2 SVGIG (reference sequence). The CDR3 loop spans 15 amino acids. This chain's CDR3 is CAWSLPRGTGNTIYF. Written as DNA, the CDR3 is TGTGCCTGGAGCTTACCACGGGGAACTGGAAACACCATATATTTT.

The V call is TRBV7-3, the J call TRBJ1-2; D remains ambiguous. Germline CDR1 reads SGHTA; CDR2 reads FQGTGA. V lost 5 bases to trimming and J lost 7 bases, with 20 bases between them. The CDR3 length is 15 residues. CDR3 bases: TGTGCCAGCAGCCTAAGTTCAGGCCCCACGGCTGGCTACACCTTC. Its protein product is CASSLSSGPTAGYTF.

J is TRBJ1-1 and V is TRBV6-5; D is undetermined. There are 13 residues in the CDR3. Trimming shortened V by 5 bases and J by 5 bases, and 12 bases separated the two germline ends. Looked up from germline, CDR1 is MNHEY and CDR2 is SVGAGI. The CDR3 here is CASSESVRTEAFF. The CDR3 DNA is TGTGCCAGCAGTGAATCGGTTAGGACTGAAGCTTTCTTT.

The chain's CDR3 is CASSGTSKADTQYF. The CDR3, as DNA: TGTGCCAGTTCCGGGACTAGCAAGGCAGATACGCAGTATTTT. The chain has TRBV19 and TRBJ2-3; 9 positions agree with TRBD2. V lost 8 bases, J lost 4 bases, and 7 bases stayed unmatched. Looked up from germline, CDR1 is LNHDA and CDR2 is SQIVND (reference sequence). The CDR3 has 14 amino acids.

The V call is TRBV18, the J call TRBJ1-6; 10 nucleotides line up with TRBD1. V trimming: 3 bases; J trimming: 13 bases; junction bases outside the gene matches: 9. Looked up from germline, CDR1 is KGHSH and CDR2 is LQKENI. This CDR3 comprises 15 residues. CDR3 loop: CASSPAGQGRGPLHF. CDR3 bases: TGTGCCAGCTCACCGGCGGGACAGGGGAGGGGTCCCCTCCACTTT.

J is TRBJ2-5 and V is TRBV5-8; TRBD1 matches 9 bases. The CDR3 runs 15 residues. The V gene's germline CDR1 is SGHTS and CDR2 YDEGEE. V was clipped by 5 bases and J by 5 bases; unmatched bases: 10. The CDR3 protein is CASSFGQGYMETQYF. Written as DNA, the CDR3 is TGTGCCAGCAGTTTCGGACAGGGGTATATGGAGACCCAGTACTTC.

This clone was detected once. The V gene is TRBV6-1, the J gene TRBJ1-1, with 11 bases matching TRBD1. Germline V gene data show CDR1 as MNHNS and CDR2 as SASEGT. CDR3 length: 15 amino acids. The J segment lost 1 base and the V segment lost 10 bases, leaving 8 bases of the junction unmatched. CDR3 protein: CATRDRGAENTEAFF. The CDR3 region has the DNA TGTGCCACCAGGGACAGGGGGGCAGAGAACACTGAAGCTTTCTTT.

The chain joins TRBV19 to TRBJ2-1, with a weak D call TRBD2 (6 bases). V was shortened by 3 bases and J by 0 bases, with 12 bases between the two germline ends. The CDR3 length is 16 residues. Per the germline V gene, CDR1 is LNHDA and CDR2 is SQIVND (reference sequence). The CDR3 coding sequence is TGTGCCAGTAGTATTGGCGCGGGGAGCTCCTACAATGAGCAGTTCTTC. This encodes CASSIGAGSSYNEQFF.

The gene calls are TRBV9 and TRBJ2-5; 7 nucleotides agree with TRBD2. With V trimmed by 0 bases and J by 1 base, 6 bases remained unmatched. The germline V gene has CDR1 SGDLS and CDR2 YYNGEE. The CDR3 consists of 16 residues. CDR3 amino acids: CASSVATGGVQETQYF. The CDR3 DNA is TGTGCCAGCAGCGTAGCTACGGGGGGAGTCCAAGAGACCCAGTACTTC.